What follows are 8 T cell receptor beta chains derived from one specimen sequenced in a study of lymphopenia after photon versus proton radiotherapy. Produced via immunoSEQ multiplex PCR; TCRdb's table is partial and in-frame only. The repertoire holds 25,000 to 30,000 clones, with 87% as singletons. The sequencing used peripheral blood, collected from a patient treated with proton-based radiotherapy. Receptor source: a woman aged 55-70 years with cholangiocarcinoma. Some clones in this sample may be carry-over from other donors' samples.

This chain uses TRBV7-9 with TRBJ1-3; tentative D call: TRBD1 (5 bases). V was shortened by 1 base and J by 5 bases, with 12 bases between the two germline ends. CDR1 and CDR2 from the germline V gene are SEHNR and FQNEAQ (reference sequence). This CDR3 comprises 15 residues. CDR3 in amino acids: CASSLGADRRNTIYF. For the CDR3, the DNA is TGTGCCAGCAGCTTAGGGGCCGACAGACGAAACACCATATATTTT.

V gene TRBV6-6 combines with J gene TRBJ2-1; possibly TRBD2 for D (6 bases). The ends were cut back, 10 bases at V and 12 bases at J, with 25 bases in the middle. This CDR3 has 14 amino acids. The V gene's germline CDR1 is MNHNY and CDR2 SVGAGI (reference sequence). CDR3 residues: CATSPAGADGGQFF. CDR3 DNA: TGTGCCACCTCCCCGGCCGGAGCGGACGGGGGGCAGTTCTTC.

The V call is TRBV10-3, the J call TRBJ2-3, with TRBD2 matching over 10 bases. CDR1 ENHRY and CDR2 SYGVKD come from the germline V gene. J was trimmed by 5 bases and V by 0 bases; bases with no gene match: 8. The CDR3 spans 17 residues. CDR3 sequence (DNA): TGTGCCATCAGTGAGTCGGAGATAGCGGGGGGCCGAGATACGCAGTATTTT. Translated: CAISESEIAGGRDTQYF.

The rearrangement uses TRBV6-6 and TRBJ2-1, with a possible D match to TRBD2 (5 bases). The germline V gene has CDR1 MNHNY and CDR2 SVGAGI (reference sequence). The V end was cut by 7 bases, the J end by 6 bases, with 13 bases between. The CDR3 covers 13 residues. CDR3 in DNA: TGTGCCAGCACTCCAGCGGTCTTCAATGAGCAGTTCTTC. Protein product: CASTPAVFNEQFF.

The gene calls are TRBV16 and TRBJ1-1; D is possibly TRBD1 (6 bases). V lost 5 bases to trimming and J lost 2 bases, with 15 bases between them. Germline CDR1 and CDR2: KGHSY and FQNENV. This CDR3 is 15 amino acids long. The CDR3, as DNA: TGTGCCAGCAGCTTCCGGACAGCCGAAAACACTGAAGCTTTCTTT. This encodes CASSFRTAENTEAFF.

The chain links TRBV20-1 to TRBJ2-4; D ambiguous. The CDR3 consists of 10 residues. V was pared by 3 bases and J by 7 bases, with 4 bases between. Germline lookup yields CDR1 DFQATT and CDR2 SNEGSKA (reference sequence). The CDR3 protein is CSARKNIQYF. The CDR3 DNA reads TGCAGTGCTAGGAAGAACATTCAGTACTTC.

The chain joins TRBV5-1 to TRBJ1-2, with 8 positions matching TRBD1. Germline CDR1 is SGHRS and CDR2 is YFSETQ. This CDR3 has 14 residues. Germline trimming cut 2 bases from V and 5 bases from J; bases unmatched to any gene: 5. CDR3 protein: CASSLSRGLYGYTF. The CDR3, as DNA: TGCGCCAGCAGCTTATCCAGGGGGCTATATGGCTACACCTTC.

The chain combines TRBV6-6 with TRBJ1-1, with 11 nucleotides matching TRBD1. This CDR3 has 16 residues. Trimming took 4 bases from V and 4 from J; bases not matched to a gene: 8. Germline V gives CDR1 MNHNY, CDR2 SVGAGI (reference sequence). CDR3 sequence (DNA): TGTGCCAGCAGTTCCCCGGGACAGGGGGTTGGCACTGAAGCTTTCTTT. This translates into CASSSPGQGVGTEAFF.